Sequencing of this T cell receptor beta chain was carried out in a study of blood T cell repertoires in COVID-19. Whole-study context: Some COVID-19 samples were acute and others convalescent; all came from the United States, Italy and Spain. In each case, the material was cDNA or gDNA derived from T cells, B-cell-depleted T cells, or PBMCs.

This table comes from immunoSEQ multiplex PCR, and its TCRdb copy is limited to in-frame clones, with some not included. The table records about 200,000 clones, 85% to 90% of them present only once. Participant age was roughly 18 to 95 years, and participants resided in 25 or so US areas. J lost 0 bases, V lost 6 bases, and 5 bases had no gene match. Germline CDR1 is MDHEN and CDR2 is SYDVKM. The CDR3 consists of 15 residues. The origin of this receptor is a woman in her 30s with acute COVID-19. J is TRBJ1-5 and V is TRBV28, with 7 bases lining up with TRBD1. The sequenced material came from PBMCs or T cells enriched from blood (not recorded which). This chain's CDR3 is CASRQGQASNQPQHF. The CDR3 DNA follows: TGTGCCAGCAGACAAGGACAGGCTAGCAATCAGCCCCAGCATTTT.